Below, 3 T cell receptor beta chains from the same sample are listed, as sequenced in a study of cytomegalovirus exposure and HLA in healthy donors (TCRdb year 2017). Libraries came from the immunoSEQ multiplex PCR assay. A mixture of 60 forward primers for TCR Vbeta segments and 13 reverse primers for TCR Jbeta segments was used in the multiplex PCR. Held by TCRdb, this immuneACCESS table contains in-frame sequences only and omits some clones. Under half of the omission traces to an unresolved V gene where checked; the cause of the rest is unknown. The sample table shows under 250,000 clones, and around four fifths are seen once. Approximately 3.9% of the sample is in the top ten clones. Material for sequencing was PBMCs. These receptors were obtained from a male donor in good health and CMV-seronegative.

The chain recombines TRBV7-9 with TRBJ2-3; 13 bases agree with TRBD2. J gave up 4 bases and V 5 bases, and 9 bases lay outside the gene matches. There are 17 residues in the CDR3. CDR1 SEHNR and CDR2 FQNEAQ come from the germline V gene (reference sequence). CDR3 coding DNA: TGTGCCAGCAGCCTTTCGACTACTAGCGGGAGGGCAGATACGCAGTATTTT. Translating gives CASSLSTTSGRADTQYF.

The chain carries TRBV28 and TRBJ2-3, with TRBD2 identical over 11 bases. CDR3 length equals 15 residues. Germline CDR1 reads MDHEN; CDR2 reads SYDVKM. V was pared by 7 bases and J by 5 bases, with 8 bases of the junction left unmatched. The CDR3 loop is CASIPSGRTVDTQYF. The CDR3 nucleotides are TGTGCCAGCATCCCTAGCGGGAGGACAGTAGATACGCAGTATTTT.

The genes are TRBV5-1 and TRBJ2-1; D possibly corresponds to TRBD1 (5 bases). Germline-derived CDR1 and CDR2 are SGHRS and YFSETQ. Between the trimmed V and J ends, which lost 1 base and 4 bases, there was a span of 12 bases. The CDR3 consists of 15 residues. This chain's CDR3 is CASSLRGERYNEQFF. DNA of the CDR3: TGCGCCAGCAGCTTGAGGGGCGAGCGTTACAATGAGCAGTTCTTC.